Detailed here is one TCR beta chain. The antigen remains undetermined. The record originates from a study of identifying expanded T cells in peripheral blood. Collection occurred without any documented infections or immune events in donors. Profiling relied on immunoSEQ multiplex PCR, and the TCRdb table lists in-frame clones only, not all of them. The top ten clones hold about 17% of a sample with some 81,000 clones, 84% of them seen once. Study-level points and caveats: Technical replicates showed about 1.2 changed clones; approximately 2 weeks 15 to 20; four weeks 19. Clone count variance between roughly 2-week samples rose with total template count.

The germline V gene has CDR1 LGHNA and CDR2 YSLEER. V lost 1 base and J lost 5, with 17 bases in between. The CDR3 spans 16 residues. The V and J genes are TRBV4-3 and TRBJ2-5; either TRBD1 or TRBD2 may supply D (7 bases each). The TCR was taken from a person aged 18-70 years in good health. Input material: blood. The CDR3 DNA is TGCGCCAGCAGCCAAGGACTGGGAGGGGGCGCGGAGACCCAGTACTTC. Amino acid sequence: CASSQGLGGGAETQYF.